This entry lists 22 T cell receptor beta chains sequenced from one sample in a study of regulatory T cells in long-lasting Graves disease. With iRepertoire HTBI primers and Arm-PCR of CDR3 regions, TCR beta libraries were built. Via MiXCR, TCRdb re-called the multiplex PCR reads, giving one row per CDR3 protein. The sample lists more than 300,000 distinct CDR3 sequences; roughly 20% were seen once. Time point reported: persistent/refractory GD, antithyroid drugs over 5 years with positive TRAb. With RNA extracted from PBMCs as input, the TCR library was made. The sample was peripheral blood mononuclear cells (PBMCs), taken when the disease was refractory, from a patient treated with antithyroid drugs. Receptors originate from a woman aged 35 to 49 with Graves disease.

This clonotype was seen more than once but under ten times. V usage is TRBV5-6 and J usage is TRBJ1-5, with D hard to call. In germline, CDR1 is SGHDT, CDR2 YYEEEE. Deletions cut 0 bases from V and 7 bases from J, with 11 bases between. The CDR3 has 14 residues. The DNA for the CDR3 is TGTGCCAGCAGCTTGGCCGGTGGAGTACAGCCCCAGCATTTT. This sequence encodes CASSLAGGVQPQHF.

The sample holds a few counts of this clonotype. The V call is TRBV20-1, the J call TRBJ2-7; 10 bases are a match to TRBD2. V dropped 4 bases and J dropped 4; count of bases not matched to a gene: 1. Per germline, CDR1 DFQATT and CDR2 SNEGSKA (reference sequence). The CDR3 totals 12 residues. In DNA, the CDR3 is TGCAGTGCTACGGGACTAGCGTACGAGCAGTACTTC. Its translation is CSATGLAYEQYF.

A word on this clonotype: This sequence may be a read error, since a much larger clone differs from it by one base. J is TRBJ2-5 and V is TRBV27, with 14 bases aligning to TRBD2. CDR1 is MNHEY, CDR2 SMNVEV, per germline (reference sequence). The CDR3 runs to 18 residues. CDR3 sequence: CASSSERLAGGPGETHYF. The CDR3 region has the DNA TGTGCCAGCAGTTCCGAAAGACTAGCGGGAGGGCCGGGAGAGACCCACTACTTC.

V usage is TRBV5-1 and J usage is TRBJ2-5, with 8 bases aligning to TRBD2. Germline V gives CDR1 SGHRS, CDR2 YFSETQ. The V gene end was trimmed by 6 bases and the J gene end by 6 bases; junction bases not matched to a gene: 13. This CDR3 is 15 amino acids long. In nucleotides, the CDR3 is TGCGCCAGCACCCTAGCGGGTGACCCCTACCAGACCCAGTACTTC. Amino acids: CASTLAGDPYQTQYF.

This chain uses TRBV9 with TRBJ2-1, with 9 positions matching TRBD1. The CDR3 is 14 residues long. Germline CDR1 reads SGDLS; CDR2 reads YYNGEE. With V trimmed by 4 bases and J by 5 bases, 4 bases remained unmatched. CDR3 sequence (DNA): TGTGCCAGCAGCCCAGACAGGGGGAACAATGAGCAGTTCTTC. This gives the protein CASSPDRGNNEQFF. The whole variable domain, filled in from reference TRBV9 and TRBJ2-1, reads DSGVTQTPKHLITATGQRVTLRCSPRSGDLSVYWYQQSLDQGLQFLIQYYNGEERAKGNILERFSAQQFPDLHSELNLSSLELGDSALYFCASSPDRGNNEQFFGPGTRLTVL.

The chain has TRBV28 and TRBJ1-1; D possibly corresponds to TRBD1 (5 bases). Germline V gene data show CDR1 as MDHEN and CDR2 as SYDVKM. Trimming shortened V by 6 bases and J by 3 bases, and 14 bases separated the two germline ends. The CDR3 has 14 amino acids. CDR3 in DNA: TGTGCCAGCAGCTTAGACAGTCTGGACACTGAAGCTTTCTTT. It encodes CASSLDSLDTEAFF. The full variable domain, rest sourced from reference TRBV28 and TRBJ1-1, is DVKVTQSSRYLVKRTGEKVFLECVQDMDHENMFWYRQDPGLGLRLIYFSYDVKMKEKGDIPEGYSVSREKKERFSLILESASTNQTSMYLCASSLDSLDTEAFFGQGTRLTVV.

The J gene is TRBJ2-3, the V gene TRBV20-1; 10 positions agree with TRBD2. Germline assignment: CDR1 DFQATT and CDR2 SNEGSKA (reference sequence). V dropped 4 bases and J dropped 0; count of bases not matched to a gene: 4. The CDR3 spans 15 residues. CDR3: CSATRTSGSTDTQYF. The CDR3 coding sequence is TGCAGTGCTACCAGGACTAGCGGAAGCACAGATACGCAGTATTTT.

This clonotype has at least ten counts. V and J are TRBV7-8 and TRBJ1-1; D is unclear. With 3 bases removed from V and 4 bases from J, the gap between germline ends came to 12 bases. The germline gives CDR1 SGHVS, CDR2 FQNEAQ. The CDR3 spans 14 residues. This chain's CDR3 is CASSFAGMSTEAFF. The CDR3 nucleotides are TGTGCCAGCAGCTTCGCGGGCATGAGCACTGAAGCTTTCTTT.

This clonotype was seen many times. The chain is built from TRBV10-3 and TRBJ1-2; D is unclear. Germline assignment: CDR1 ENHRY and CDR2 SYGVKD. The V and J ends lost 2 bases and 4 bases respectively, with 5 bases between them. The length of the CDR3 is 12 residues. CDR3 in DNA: TGTGCCATCAGTGAGAAAAGCTATGGCTACACCTTC. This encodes CAISEKSYGYTF.

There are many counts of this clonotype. The CDR3 loop reads CASRPRGRSGELFF. The CDR3 DNA follows: TGTGCCAGCCGACCCAGGGGGCGGAGCGGGGAGCTGTTTTTT. The gene calls are TRBV12-3 or TRBV12-4 and TRBJ2-2; 8 bases are shared with TRBD1. The CDR3 sequence is 14 residues long. V dropped 8 bases and J dropped 7; count of bases not matched to a gene: 9.

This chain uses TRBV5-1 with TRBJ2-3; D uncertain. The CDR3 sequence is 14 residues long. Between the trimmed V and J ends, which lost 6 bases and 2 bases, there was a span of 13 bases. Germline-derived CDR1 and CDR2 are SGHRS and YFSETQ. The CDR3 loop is CASKIEPHTDTQYF. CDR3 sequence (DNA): TGCGCCAGCAAGATCGAGCCCCACACAGATACGCAGTATTTT.

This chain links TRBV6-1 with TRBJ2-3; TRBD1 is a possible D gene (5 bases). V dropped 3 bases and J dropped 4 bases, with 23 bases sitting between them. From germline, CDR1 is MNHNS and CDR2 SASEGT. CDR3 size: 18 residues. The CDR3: CASSEILTGLRRADTQYF. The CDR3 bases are TGTGCCAGCAGTGAGATACTAACAGGCCTTAGACGCGCAGATACGCAGTATTTT.

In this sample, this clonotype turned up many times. The CDR3 sequence: CASSYGTGPHQPQHF. The CDR3 region has the DNA TGTGCCAGCAGTTATGGGACAGGGCCCCATCAGCCCCAGCATTTT. The rearrangement links TRBV12-3 or TRBV12-4 to TRBJ1-5, with TRBD1 matching over 9 bases. J was trimmed by 5 bases and V by 4 bases; bases with no gene match: 6. CDR3 length: 15 residues.

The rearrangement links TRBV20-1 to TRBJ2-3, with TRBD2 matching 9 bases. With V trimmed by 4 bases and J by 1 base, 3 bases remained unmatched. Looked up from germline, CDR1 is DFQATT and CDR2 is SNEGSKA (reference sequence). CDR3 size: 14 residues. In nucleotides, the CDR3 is TGCAGTGCTACGCGGACTAGCGGCACAGATACGCAGTATTTT. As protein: CSATRTSGTDTQYF.

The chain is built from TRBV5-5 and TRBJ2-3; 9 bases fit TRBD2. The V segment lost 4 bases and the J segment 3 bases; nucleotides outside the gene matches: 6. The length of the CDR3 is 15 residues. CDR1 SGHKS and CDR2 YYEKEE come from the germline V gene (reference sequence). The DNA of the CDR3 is TGTGCCAGCAGCCAATGGACTAGCGCTACAGATACGCAGTATTTT. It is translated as CASSQWTSATDTQYF.

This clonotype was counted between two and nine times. The CDR3 reads CSARPGQGNTGELFF. The CDR3 DNA follows: TGCAGTGCTAGACCGGGACAGGGGAACACCGGGGAGCTGTTTTTT. The genes are TRBV20-1 and TRBJ2-2; TRBD1 matches 9 bases. J was trimmed by 1 base and V by 2 bases; bases with no gene match: 2. The CDR3 contains 15 residues. Germline V gives CDR1 DFQATT, CDR2 SNEGSKA (reference sequence).

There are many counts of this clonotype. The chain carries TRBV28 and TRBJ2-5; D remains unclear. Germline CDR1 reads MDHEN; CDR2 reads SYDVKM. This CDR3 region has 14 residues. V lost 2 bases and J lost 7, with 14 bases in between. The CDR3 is CASSLRLPKGTQYF. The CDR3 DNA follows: TGTGCCAGCAGTTTAAGGTTACCGAAGGGGACCCAGTACTTC.

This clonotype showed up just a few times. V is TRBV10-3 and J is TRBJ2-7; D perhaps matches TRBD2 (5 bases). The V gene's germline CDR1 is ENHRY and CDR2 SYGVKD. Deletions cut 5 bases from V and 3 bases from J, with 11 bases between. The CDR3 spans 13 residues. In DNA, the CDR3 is TGTGCCATCAGTCCCGGGAACTACTACGAGCAGTACTTC. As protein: CAISPGNYYEQYF.

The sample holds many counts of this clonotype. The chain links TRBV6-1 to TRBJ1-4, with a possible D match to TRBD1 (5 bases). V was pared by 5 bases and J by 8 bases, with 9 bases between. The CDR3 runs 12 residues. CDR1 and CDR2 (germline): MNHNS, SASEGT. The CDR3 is CASSQRDEKLFF. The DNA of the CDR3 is TGTGCCAGCAGTCAACGGGACGAAAAACTGTTTTTT.

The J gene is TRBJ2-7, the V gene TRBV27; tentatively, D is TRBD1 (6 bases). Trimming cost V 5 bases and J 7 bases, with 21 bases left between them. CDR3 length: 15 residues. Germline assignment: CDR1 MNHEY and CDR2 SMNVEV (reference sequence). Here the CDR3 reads CASSPTGPRPLEQYF. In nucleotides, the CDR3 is TGTGCCAGCAGTCCTACAGGGCCGAGACCATTGGAGCAGTACTTC.

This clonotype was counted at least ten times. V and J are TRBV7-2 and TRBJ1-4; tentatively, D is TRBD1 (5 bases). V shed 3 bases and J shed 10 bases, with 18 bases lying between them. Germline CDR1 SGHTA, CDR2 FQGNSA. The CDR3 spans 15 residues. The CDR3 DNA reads TGTGCCAGCAGCTTTCTGGATTGGCAGGGAGGAAAACTGTTTTTT. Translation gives CASSFLDWQGGKLFF.

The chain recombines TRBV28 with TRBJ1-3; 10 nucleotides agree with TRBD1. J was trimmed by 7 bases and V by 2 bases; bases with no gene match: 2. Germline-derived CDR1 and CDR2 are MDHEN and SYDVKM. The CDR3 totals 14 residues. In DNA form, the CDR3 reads TGTGCCAGCAGTTTAGGGGGACAGGGGAACACCATATATTTT. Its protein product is CASSLGGQGNTIYF.